The 25 T cell receptor beta chains given below trace back to one sample, sequenced in a study of T-cell reconstitution after alpha-beta-depleted transplantation in children. For TCRbeta, the library was prepared with unique molecular identifiers. TCRdb fed the PCR reads into MiXCR, producing one record per CDR3 protein. The table has approximately 490,000 distinct CDR3 sequences, around 13% seen once. This specimen was PBMCs from the stem cell graft donor, taken from the stem cell graft. The receptors derive from a human donor who donated a stem cell graft to a child with combined immunodeficiency.

This clonotype was observed a few times. J is TRBJ2-5 and V is TRBV28; 9 positions match TRBD1. The V gene's germline CDR1 is MDHEN and CDR2 SYDVKM. CDR3 size: 15 residues. Unmatched junction bases numbered 5, after V lost 5 bases and J lost 1 base. The CDR3 spells CASSRQGGFQETQYF. The CDR3, as DNA: TGTGCCAGCAGTAGACAGGGGGGTTTCCAAGAGACCCAGTACTTC. Supplemented by reference TRBV28 and TRBJ2-5, the full variable domain reads DVKVTQSSRYLVKRTGEKVFLECVQDMDHENMFWYRQDPGLGLRLIYFSYDVKMKEKGDIPEGYSVSREKKERFSLILESASTNQTSMYLCASSRQGGFQETQYFGPGTRLLVL.

Worth noting for this clonotype: A much larger clone lies one base from this, so it may be a read error. The chain uses TRBV29-1 and TRBJ2-3, with unresolved D. Germline V lookup: CDR1 SQVTM, CDR2 ANQGSEA. Trimming shortened V by 1 base and J by 4 bases, and 0 bases separated the two germline ends. There are 10 residues in the CDR3. CDR3 protein: CSVEADTQYF. The CDR3 nucleotides are TGCAGCGTTGAAGCAGATACGCAGTATTTT.

This clonotype turned up a few times. The chain is built from TRBV6-1 and TRBJ2-3; the match to TRBD1 covers 8 bases. J gave up 2 bases and V 6 bases, and 13 bases lay outside the gene matches. The length of the CDR3 is 17 residues. Looked up from germline, CDR1 is MNHNS and CDR2 is SASEGT. CDR3 residues: CASSHPKTGVATDTQYF. CDR3 sequence (DNA): TGTGCCAGCAGCCACCCCAAGACAGGGGTGGCCACAGATACGCAGTATTTT.

This clonotype was seen many times. This chain connects TRBV6-5 to TRBJ1-6, with a tentative D call TRBD1 (5 bases). The V gene's germline CDR1 is MNHEY and CDR2 SVGAGI. The CDR3 is made up of 14 amino acids. Trimming removed 0 bases from V and 8 bases from J, with 8 bases in between. CDR3 sequence: CASSYSGGDSPLHF. The DNA of the CDR3 is TGTGCCAGCAGTTACTCCGGAGGGGATTCACCCCTCCACTTT.

In this sample, this clonotype turned up a few times. The chain joins TRBV10-3 to TRBJ2-7; D is perhaps TRBD2 (5 bases). V was shortened by 2 bases and J by 1 base, with 12 bases between the two germline ends. Germline CDR1 ENHRY, CDR2 SYGVKD. The CDR3 has 15 amino acids. The CDR3 reads CAISEVLLVSYEQYF. The CDR3 DNA reads as TGTGCCATCAGTGAGGTGCTACTAGTGTCCTACGAGCAGTACTTC.

This clonotype was found a few times. The genes are TRBV28 and TRBJ1-6; maybe TRBD1 (6 bases). The CDR3 runs 15 residues. The germline V gene has CDR1 MDHEN and CDR2 SYDVKM. Trimming removed 3 bases at V and 9 bases at J, with 15 bases between. CDR3 sequence (DNA): TGTGCCAGCAGTTTCCGACAGGTAGTGAGTTCACCCCTCCACTTT. Residues: CASSFRQVVSSPLHF.

This clonotype has only a few counts. The rearrangement links TRBV5-1 to TRBJ2-7; the match to TRBD1 covers 7 bases. The CDR3 extends over 15 amino acids. Per the germline V gene, CDR1 is SGHRS and CDR2 is YFSETQ. V was pared by 2 bases and J by 1 base, with 6 bases of the junction left unmatched. DNA of the CDR3: TGCGCCAGCAGCTTACAGGGGTGGGGATCCTACGAGCAGTACTTC. Residues: CASSLQGWGSYEQYF.

This clonotype has more than one count but fewer than ten. The rearrangement joins TRBV5-6 to TRBJ2-5, with D possibly TRBD2 on 5 matching bases. The CDR3 contains 13 residues. V was shortened by 0 bases and J by 5 bases, with 8 bases between the two germline ends. Germline V gene data show CDR1 as SGHDT and CDR2 as YYEEEE. In DNA form, the CDR3 reads TGTGCCAGCAGCTTGGGGTGGGAGGAGACCCAGTACTTC. Translating gives CASSLGWEETQYF.

As concerns this clonotype: At one end, the junction sequence differs from germline, possibly due to a read error. The chain joins TRBV27 to TRBJ2-3, with TRBD1 identical over 7 bases. Per germline, CDR1 MNHEY and CDR2 SMNVEV (reference sequence). This CDR3 is 15 amino acids long. The chain's CDR3 is CASRKGQFRADRQYF. Here the CDR3 DNA reads TGTGCCAGCAGAAAGGGACAGTTCCGCGCAGATAGGCAGTATTTT.

The chain combines TRBV4-3 with TRBJ1-5; possible D gene TRBD1, 5 bases. CDR1 is LGHNA and CDR2 is YSLEER in the germline V gene. The length of the CDR3 is 16 residues. V lost 0 bases, J lost 5 bases, and 14 bases lay in between. The CDR3 sequence is CASSQDRGFRDQPQHF. CDR3 sequence (DNA): TGCGCCAGCAGCCAAGATCGAGGGTTCAGGGATCAGCCCCAGCATTTT.

This chain connects TRBV30 to TRBJ1-1; 8 nucleotides line up with TRBD1. The CDR3 is made up of 12 amino acids. V was pared by 8 bases and J by 7 bases, with 9 bases of the junction left unmatched. Germline V gives CDR1 GTSNPN, CDR2 SVGIG (reference sequence). CDR3 nucleotide sequence: TGTGCCAAACAGGGGGACGGTGTTGAAGCTTTCTTT. Its protein product is CAKQGDGVEAFF.

This chain connects TRBV19 to TRBJ2-5; either TRBD1 or TRBD2 may fit D (5 bases each). V was cut by 7 bases and J by 5 bases, with 20 bases left in between. The CDR3 has 15 amino acids. CDR1 and CDR2 from the germline V gene are LNHDA and SQIVND (reference sequence). CDR3 loop: CASTIGRGSGETQYF. The CDR3 DNA follows: TGTGCCAGTACCATAGGGAGAGGGTCAGGGGAGACCCAGTACTTC.

This clonotype was counted many times. V is TRBV6-2 or TRBV6-3 and J is TRBJ2-5; D gene unclear. The CDR3 extends over 14 amino acids. Trimming left V 0 bases short and J 3 bases short, with 8 bases between. Germline CDR1 is MNHEY and CDR2 is SVGEGT. In nucleotides, the CDR3 is TGTGCCAGCAGTTACTCGACTGTAAAAGAGACCCAGTACTTC. It translates to CASSYSTVKETQYF.

This clonotype was counted many times. The rearrangement uses TRBV6-5 and TRBJ1-1; 8 bases are shared with TRBD1. Germline CDR1 reads MNHEY; CDR2 reads SVGAGI. With V trimmed by 4 bases and J by 5 bases, 6 bases remained unmatched. The CDR3 length is 14 residues. CDR3 in DNA: TGTGCCAGCAGTTTACAGGGGGTATGGACTGAAGCTTTCTTT. Translation: CASSLQGVWTEAFF.

This clonotype turned up a few times. The rearrangement links TRBV27 to TRBJ1-5; D gene uncertain. V was shortened by 5 bases and J by 7 bases, with 18 bases between the two germline ends. The CDR3 runs to 15 residues. Germline V gene data show CDR1 as MNHEY and CDR2 as SMNVEV (reference sequence). In DNA form, the CDR3 reads TGTGCCAGCAGTCTTTACGCCGGAGGGAACCAGCCCCAGCATTTT. Its translation is CASSLYAGGNQPQHF.

The genes are TRBV13 and TRBJ1-2; no clear D gene. The CDR3 totals 17 residues. V lost 2 bases, J lost 1 base, and 17 bases lay in between. CDR1 PRHDT and CDR2 FYEKMQ come from the germline V gene (reference sequence). CDR3 amino acids: CASSLTARRSLNYGYTF. CDR3 nucleotides: TGTGCCAGCAGCTTAACAGCAAGGAGGAGCCTTAACTATGGCTACACCTTC.

This clonotype was detected many times. This sequence joins TRBV28 and TRBJ2-7, with no clear D. Germline CDR1 is MDHEN and CDR2 is SYDVKM. CDR3 size: 12 residues. V dropped 7 bases and J dropped 9 bases, with 16 bases sitting between them. CDR3 coding DNA: TGTGCCAGCACCCTTGGGTCGAGCTGGCAGTACTTC. As protein: CASTLGSSWQYF.

There are a few counts of this clonotype. V and J are TRBV7-8 and TRBJ2-1; 12 bases align to TRBD2. The V segment lost 4 bases and the J segment 7 bases; nucleotides outside the gene matches: 8. This CDR3 is built from 16 residues. Germline V gives CDR1 SGHVS, CDR2 FQNEAQ. The CDR3 protein is CASSSYTSGGLNEQFF. The DNA of the CDR3 is TGTGCCAGCAGCTCCTACACTAGCGGGGGGTTGAATGAGCAGTTCTTC.

This clonotype was counted many times. The V and J genes are TRBV11-2 and TRBJ2-7, with 8 bases fitting TRBD2. The CDR3 has 16 residues. With 3 bases clipped from V and 2 bases from J, the junction kept 9 bases outside the gene matches. The germline CDR1 and CDR2 sequences are SGHAT and FQNNGV. In DNA, the CDR3 is TGTGCCAGCAGCTTTCATACCGGGACTAGTGCCTACGAGCAGTACTTC. Its translation: CASSFHTGTSAYEQYF.

The V and J genes are TRBV7-2 and TRBJ2-5; no definite D call. Germline CDR1 SGHTA, CDR2 FQGNSA. The CDR3 covers 12 residues. V was pared by 7 bases and J by 5 bases, with 11 bases between. CDR3: CASTPFGETQYF. The CDR3 DNA sequence: TGTGCCAGCACCCCTTTCGGGGAGACCCAGTACTTC.

The chain joins TRBV7-3 to TRBJ2-1, with D maybe TRBD2 (7 bases). The CDR3 contains 20 residues. Trimming removed 1 base from V and 0 bases from J, with 22 bases in between. Germline values: CDR1 SGHTA, CDR2 FQGTGA. The CDR3 DNA is TGTGCCAGCAGCTTAAACCCACACGCCGCGGGGGCAGTCTCCTACAATGAGCAGTTCTTC. Amino acids: CASSLNPHAAGAVSYNEQFF. Based on the CDR3 plus reference TRBV7-3 and TRBJ2-1, the full variable domain is GAGVSQTPSNKVTEKGKYVELRCDPISGHTALYWYRQSLGQGPEFLIYFQGTGAADDSGLPNDRFFAVRPEGSVSTLKIQRTERGDSAVYLCASSLNPHAAGAVSYNEQFFGPGTRLTVL.

This clonotype came up many times. This chain connects TRBV2 to TRBJ2-1; the D gene is possibly TRBD1 (5 bases). Germline loops: CDR1 SNHLY, CDR2 FYNNEI. V was shortened by 7 bases and J by 7 bases, with 23 bases between the two germline ends. This CDR3 spans 16 amino acids. The CDR3 nucleotides read TGTGCCAGCAAGTTTGATGGGGTAGGACACCGGAATGAGCAGTTCTTC. It specifies CASKFDGVGHRNEQFF.

Worth noting for this clonotype: A read error may be the cause here, since a much bigger clone is one base away. This chain uses TRBV6-5 with TRBJ2-1; unclear D gene. The CDR3 consists of 13 residues. CDR1 is MNHEY and CDR2 is SVGAGI in the germline V gene. Between the trimmed V and J ends, which lost 2 bases and 6 bases, there was a span of 8 bases. This CDR3 is CASSYANINEQFF. The CDR3 DNA reads TGTGCCAGCAGTTACGCCAACATCAATGAGCAGTTCTTC.

This clonotype was seen only a few times. V is TRBV4-2 and J is TRBJ2-3; tentative D call: TRBD2 (6 bases). V lost 0 bases, J lost 3 bases, and 16 bases lay in between. CDR1 and CDR2 (germline): LGHNA, YNFKEQ. The CDR3 loop spans 17 amino acids. Here the CDR3 DNA reads TGTGCCAGCAGCCAAGAGGAGGGATTGACAGCGACAGATACGCAGTATTTT. Translation gives CASSQEEGLTATDTQYF.

The CDR3 spells CASTPLAGGYNEQFF. The CDR3 DNA is TGTGCCAGCACTCCCCTAGCGGGGGGATACAATGAGCAGTTCTTC. V usage is TRBV6-2 or TRBV6-3 and J usage is TRBJ2-1; TRBD2 matches at 11 bases. The CDR3 sequence is 15 residues long. CDR1 and CDR2 (germline): MNHEY, SVGEGT. V dropped 7 bases and J dropped 4; count of bases not matched to a gene: 6.